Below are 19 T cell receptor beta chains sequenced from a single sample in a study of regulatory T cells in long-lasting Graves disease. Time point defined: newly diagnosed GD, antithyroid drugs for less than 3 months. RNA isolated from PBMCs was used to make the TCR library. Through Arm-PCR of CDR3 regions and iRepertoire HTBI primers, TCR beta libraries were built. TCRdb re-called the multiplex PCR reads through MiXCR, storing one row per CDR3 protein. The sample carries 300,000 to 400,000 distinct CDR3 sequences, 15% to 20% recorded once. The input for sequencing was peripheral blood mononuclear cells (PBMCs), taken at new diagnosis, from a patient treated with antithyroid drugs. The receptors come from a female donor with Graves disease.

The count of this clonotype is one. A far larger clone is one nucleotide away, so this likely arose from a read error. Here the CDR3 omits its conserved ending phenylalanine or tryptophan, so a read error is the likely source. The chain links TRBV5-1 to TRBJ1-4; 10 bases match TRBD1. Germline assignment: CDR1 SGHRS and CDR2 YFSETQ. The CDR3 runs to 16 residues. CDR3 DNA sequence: TGTGCCAGCAGCTTGGGGGGACAGGGGTCAAACGAAAAACTGTTTTCT. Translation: CASSLGGQGSNEKLFS.

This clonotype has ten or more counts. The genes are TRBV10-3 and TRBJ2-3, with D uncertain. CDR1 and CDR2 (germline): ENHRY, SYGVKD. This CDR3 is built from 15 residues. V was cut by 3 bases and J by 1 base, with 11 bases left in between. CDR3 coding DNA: TGTGCCATCAGTGACCAGCGTGGGGGCACAGATACGCAGTATTTT. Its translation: CAISDQRGGTDTQYF.

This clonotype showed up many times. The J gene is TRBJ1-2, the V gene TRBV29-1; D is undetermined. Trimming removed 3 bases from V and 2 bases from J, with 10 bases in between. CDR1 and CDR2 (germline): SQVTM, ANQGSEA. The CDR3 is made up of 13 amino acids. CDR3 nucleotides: TGCAGCGTTGACCCCGACGGCAACTATGGCTACACCTTC. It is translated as CSVDPDGNYGYTF.

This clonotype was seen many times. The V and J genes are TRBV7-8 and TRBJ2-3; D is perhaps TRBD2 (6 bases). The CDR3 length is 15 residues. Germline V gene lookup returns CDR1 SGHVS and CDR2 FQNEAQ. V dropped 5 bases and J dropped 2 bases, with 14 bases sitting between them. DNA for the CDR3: TGTGCCAGCAGCCCCGGGCGGGACCCCACAGATACGCAGTATTTT. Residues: CASSPGRDPTDTQYF.

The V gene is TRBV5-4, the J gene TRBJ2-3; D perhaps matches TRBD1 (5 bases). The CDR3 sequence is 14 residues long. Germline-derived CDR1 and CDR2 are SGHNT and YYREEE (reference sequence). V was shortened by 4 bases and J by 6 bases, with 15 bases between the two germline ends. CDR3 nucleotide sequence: TGTGCCAGCAGCGGCCCAGGGTCCGGGGATACGCAGTATTTT. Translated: CASSGPGSGDTQYF.

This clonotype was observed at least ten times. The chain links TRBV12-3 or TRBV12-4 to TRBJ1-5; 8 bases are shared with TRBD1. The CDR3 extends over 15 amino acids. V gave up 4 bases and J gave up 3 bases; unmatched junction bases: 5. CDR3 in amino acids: CASSSGTGLNQPQHF. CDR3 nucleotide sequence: TGTGCCAGCAGTTCAGGGACAGGTCTCAATCAGCCCCAGCATTTT.

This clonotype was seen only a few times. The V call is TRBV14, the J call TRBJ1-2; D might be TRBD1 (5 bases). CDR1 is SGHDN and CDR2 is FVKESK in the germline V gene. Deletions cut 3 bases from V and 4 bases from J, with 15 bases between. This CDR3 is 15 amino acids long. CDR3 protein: CASSHGTANSYGYTF. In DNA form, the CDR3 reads TGTGCCAGCAGCCACGGGACCGCTAACAGCTATGGCTACACCTTC.

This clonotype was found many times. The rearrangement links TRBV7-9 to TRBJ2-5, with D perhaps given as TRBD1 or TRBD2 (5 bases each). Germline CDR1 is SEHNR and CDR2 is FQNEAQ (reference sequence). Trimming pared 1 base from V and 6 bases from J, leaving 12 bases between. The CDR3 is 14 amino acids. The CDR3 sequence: CASSLEVTGQTQYF. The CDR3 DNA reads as TGTGCCAGCAGCTTAGAGGTTACGGGGCAGACCCAGTACTTC.

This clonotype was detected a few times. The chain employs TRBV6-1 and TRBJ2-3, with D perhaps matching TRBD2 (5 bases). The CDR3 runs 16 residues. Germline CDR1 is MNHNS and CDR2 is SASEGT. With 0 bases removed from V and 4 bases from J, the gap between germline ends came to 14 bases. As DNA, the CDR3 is TGTGCCAGCAGTGAAGCGTTCGGGATGGGCCCAGATACGCAGTATTTT. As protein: CASSEAFGMGPDTQYF.

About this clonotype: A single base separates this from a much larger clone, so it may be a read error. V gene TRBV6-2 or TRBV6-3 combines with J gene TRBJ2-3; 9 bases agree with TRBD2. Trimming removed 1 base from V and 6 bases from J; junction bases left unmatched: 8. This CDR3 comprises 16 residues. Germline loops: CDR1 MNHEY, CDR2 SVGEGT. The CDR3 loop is CASSYLAGGSPDTQYF. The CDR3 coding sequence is TGTGCCAGCAGTTACTTGGCGGGAGGGTCGCCCGATACGCAGTATTTT.

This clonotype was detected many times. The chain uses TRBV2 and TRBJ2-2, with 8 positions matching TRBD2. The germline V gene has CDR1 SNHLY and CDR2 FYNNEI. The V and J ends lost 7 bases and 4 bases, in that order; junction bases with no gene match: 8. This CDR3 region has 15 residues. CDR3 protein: CASISGSVTTGELFF. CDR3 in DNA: TGTGCCAGCATCAGCGGGAGCGTCACCACCGGGGAGCTGTTTTTT.

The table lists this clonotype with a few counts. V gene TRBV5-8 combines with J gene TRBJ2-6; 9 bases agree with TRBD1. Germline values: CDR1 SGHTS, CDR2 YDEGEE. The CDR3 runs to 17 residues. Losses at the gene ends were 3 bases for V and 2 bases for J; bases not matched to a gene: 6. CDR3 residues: CASSSDRGRAGANVLTF. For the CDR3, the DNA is TGTGCCAGCAGCTCGGACAGGGGTAGGGCTGGGGCCAACGTCCTGACTTTC.

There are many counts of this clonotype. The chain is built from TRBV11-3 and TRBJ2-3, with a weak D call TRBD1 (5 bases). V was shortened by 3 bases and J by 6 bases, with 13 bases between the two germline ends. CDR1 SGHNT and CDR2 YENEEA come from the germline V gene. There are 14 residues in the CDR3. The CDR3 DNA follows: TGTGCCAGCAGCTTTTGGCAGGGAAAGGATACGCAGTATTTT. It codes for CASSFWQGKDTQYF.

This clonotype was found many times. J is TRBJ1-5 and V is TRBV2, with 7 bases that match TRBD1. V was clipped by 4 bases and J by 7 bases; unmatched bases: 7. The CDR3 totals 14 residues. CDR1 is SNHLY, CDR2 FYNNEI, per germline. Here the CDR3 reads CASSGDSSIQPQHF. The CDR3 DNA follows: TGTGCCAGCAGTGGGGACAGCAGCATCCAGCCCCAGCATTTT.

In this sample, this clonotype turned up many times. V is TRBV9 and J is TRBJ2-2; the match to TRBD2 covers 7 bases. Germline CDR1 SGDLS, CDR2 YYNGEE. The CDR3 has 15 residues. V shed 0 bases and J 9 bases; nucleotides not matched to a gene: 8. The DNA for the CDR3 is TGTGCCAGCAGCGTAGGCGGCGGGAGCCTCAGGGAGCTGTTTTTT. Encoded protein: CASSVGGGSLRELFF.

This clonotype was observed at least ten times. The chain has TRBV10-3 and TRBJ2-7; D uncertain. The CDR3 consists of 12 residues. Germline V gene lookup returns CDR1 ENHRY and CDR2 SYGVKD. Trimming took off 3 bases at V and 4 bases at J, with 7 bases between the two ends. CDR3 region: CAISDTGYEQYF. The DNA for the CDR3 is TGTGCCATCAGTGATACTGGGTACGAGCAGTACTTC.

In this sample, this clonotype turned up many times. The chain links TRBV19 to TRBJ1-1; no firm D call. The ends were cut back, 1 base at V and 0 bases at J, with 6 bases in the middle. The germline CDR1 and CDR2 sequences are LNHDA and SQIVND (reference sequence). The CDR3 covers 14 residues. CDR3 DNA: TGTGCCAGTAGTATAGGGGCGGTGAACACTGAAGCTTTCTTT. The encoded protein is CASSIGAVNTEAFF. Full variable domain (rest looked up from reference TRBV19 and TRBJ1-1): DGGITQSPKYLFRKEGQNVTLSCEQNLNHDAMYWYRQDPGQGLRLIYYSQIVNDFQKGDIAEGYSVSREKKESFPLTVTSAQKNPTAFYLCASSIGAVNTEAFFGQGTRLTVV.

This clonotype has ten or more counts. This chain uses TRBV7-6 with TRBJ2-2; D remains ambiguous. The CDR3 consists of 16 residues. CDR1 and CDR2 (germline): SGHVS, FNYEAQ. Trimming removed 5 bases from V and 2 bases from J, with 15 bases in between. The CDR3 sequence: CASSLRPTRNTGELFF. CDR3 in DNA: TGTGCCAGCAGCCTCCGCCCGACCCGTAACACCGGGGAGCTGTTTTTT.

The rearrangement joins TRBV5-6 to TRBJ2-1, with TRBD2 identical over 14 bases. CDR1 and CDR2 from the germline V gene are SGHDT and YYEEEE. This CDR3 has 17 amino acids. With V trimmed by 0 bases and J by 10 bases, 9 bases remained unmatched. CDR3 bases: TGTGCCAGCAGCTTGGGGCCCGGACTAGCGGGAGGACACGAGCAGTTCTTC. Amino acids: CASSLGPGLAGGHEQFF.